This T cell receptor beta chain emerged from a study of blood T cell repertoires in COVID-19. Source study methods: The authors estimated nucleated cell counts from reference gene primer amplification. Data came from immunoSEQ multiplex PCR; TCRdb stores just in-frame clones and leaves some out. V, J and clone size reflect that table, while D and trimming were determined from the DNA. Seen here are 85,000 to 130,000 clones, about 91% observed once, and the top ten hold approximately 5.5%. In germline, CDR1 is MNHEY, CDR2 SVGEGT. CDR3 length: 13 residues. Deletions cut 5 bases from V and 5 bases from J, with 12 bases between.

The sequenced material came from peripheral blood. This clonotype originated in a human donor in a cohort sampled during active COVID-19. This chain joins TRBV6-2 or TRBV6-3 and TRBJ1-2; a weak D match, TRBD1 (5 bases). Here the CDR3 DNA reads TGTGCCAGCAGTCTCAGGGCCCAATATGGCTACACCTTC. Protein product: CASSLRAQYGYTF.